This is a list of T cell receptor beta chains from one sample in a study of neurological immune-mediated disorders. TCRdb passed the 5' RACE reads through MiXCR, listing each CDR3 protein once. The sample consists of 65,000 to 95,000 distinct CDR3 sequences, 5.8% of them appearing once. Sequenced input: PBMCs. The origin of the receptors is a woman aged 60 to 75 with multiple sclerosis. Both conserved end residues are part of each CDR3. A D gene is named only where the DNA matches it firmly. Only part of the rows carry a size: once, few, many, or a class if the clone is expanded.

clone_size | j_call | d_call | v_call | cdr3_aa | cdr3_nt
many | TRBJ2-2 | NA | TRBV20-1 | CSASSGVVTGELFF | TGCAGTGCTAGTTCCGGGGTTGTCACCGGGGAGCTGTTTTTT
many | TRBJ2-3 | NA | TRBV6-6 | CASSYGISSTDTQYF | TGTGCCAGCAGTTACGGGATCTCTAGCACAGATACGCAGTATTTT
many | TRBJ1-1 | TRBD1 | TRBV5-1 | CASSSDQGASAEAFF | TGCGCCAGCAGCTCGGACCAGGGGGCGAGCGCTGAAGCTTTCTTT
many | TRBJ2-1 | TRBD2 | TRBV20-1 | CGGPSGGAREQFF | TGCGGGGGGCCTAGCGGGGGGGCCCGTGAGCAGTTCTTC
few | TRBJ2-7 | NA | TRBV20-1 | CSASWRGEYEQYF | TGCAGTGCTAGCTGGCGGGGTGAATACGAGCAGTACTTC
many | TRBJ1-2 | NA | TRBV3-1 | CASSQGVTLGYTF | TGTGCCAGCAGCCAAGGGGTGACGTTAGGCTACACCTTC
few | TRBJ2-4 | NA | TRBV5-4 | CASSVNRDTIQYF | TGTGCCAGCAGCGTAAACAGGGATACCATTCAGTACTTC
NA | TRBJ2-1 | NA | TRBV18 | CASSPRGDISYNEQFF | TGTGCCAGCTCACCACGAGGGGACATCTCCTACAATGAGCAGTTCTTC
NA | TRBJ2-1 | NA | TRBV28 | CASSSPRGATAVGEQFF | TGTGCCAGCAGTTCCCCCCGGGGGGCTACCGCCGTGGGTGAGCAGTTCTTC
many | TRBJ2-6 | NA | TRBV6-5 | CASKVQGQVFSGANVLTF | TGTGCCAGCAAGGTCCAAGGTCAGGTCTTCTCTGGGGCCAACGTCCTGACTTTC
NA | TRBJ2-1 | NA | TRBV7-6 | CASRGGTWDHNEQFF | TGTGCCAGCAGGGGAGGGACATGGGATCACAATGAGCAGTTCTTC
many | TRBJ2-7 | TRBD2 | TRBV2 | CASTLAGDYEQYF | TGTGCCAGCACCCTAGCGGGGGACTACGAGCAGTACTTC
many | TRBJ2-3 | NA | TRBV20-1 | CSARKVGLRTDTQYF | TGCAGTGCTAGAAAGGTGGGGCTTCGTACAGATACGCAGTATTTT
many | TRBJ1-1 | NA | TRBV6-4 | CASSQQSANTEAFF | TGTGCCAGCAGCCAGCAGTCAGCAAACACTGAAGCTTTCTTT
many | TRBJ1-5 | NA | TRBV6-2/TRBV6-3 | CASSHDRPAGNQPQHF | TGTGCCAGCAGTCATGACAGGCCAGCGGGCAATCAGCCCCAGCATTTT
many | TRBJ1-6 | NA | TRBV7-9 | CASSQGTNNSPLHF | TGTGCCAGCAGCCAGGGAACCAATAATTCACCCCTCCACTTT
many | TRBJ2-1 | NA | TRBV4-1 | CASSQGGSSYNEQFF | TGCGCCAGCAGCCAAGGGGGAAGCTCCTACAATGAGCAGTTCTTC
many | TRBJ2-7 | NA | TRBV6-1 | CASRNYEQYF | TGTGCCAGCCGGAACTACGAGCAGTACTTC
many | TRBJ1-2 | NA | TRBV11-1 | CASSLEQGGYTF | TGTGCCAGCAGCTTAGAACAGGGTGGCTACACCTTC
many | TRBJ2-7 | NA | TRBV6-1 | CASSSGRIHEQYF | TGTGCCAGCAGTTCGGGACGAATCCACGAGCAGTACTTC
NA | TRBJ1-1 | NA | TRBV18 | CASSPPQGFTEAFF | TGTGCCAGCTCACCACCCCAGGGTTTCACTGAAGCTTTCTTT
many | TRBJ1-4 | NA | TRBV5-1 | CASSLAGFTNEKLFF | TGCGCCAGCAGCTTGGCCGGATTTACTAATGAAAAACTGTTTTTT
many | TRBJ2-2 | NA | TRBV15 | CATSRDTSTGELFF | TGTGCCACCAGCAGAGATACGAGCACCGGGGAGCTGTTTTTT
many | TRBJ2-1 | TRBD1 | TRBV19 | CASSSPGTGTYNEQFF | TGTGCCAGTAGTAGCCCCGGGACAGGGACCTACAATGAGCAGTTCTTC
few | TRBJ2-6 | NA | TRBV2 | CASSERLSGANVLTF | TGTGCCAGCAGTGAACGCCTCTCTGGGGCCAACGTCCTGACTTTC
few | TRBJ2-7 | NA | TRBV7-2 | CASSLSRRSSYEQYF | TGTGCCAGCAGCTTATCCCGGCGGAGCTCCTACGAGCAGTACTTC
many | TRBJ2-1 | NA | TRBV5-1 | CASSLGTDSAIGQFF | TGCGCCAGCAGCTTGGGGACTGACTCGGCAATCGGGCAGTTCTTC
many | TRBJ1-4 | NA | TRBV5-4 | CASSLGGRANEKLFF | TGTGCCAGCAGCTTGGGTGGGAGAGCTAATGAAAAACTGTTTTTT
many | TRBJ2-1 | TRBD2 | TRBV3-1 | CASSPKGGGRGEQFF | TGTGCCAGCAGCCCGAAGGGCGGGGGGCGCGGTGAGCAGTTCTTC
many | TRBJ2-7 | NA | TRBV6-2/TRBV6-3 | CASSGFGSTYEQYF | TGTGCCAGCAGTGGGTTTGGGTCGACCTACGAGCAGTACTTC
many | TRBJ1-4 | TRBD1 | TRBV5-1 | CASSLGQGTANEKLFF | TGCGCCAGCAGCCTCGGACAGGGAACAGCTAATGAAAAACTGTTTTTT
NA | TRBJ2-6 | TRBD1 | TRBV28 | CACRPTGSGANVLTF | TGTGCCTGCAGGCCGACAGGGTCTGGGGCCAACGTCCTGACTTTC
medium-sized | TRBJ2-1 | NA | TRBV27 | CASSLRNNEQFF | TGTGCCAGCAGTCTTCGGAACAATGAGCAGTTCTTC
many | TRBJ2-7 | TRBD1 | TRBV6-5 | CASSRTGGFYEQYF | TGTGCCAGCAGCAGGACAGGGGGGTTCTACGAGCAGTACTTC
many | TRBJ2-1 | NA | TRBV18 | CASSGNAVDNEQFF | TGTGCCAGCTCAGGAAACGCGGTGGACAATGAGCAGTTCTTC
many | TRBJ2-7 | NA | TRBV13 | CASSRNSVSYEQYF | TGTGCCAGCAGCCGCAACAGCGTTTCCTACGAGCAGTACTTC
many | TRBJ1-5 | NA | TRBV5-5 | CASSPGGPGQPQHF | TGTGCCAGCAGCCCGGGGGGTCCGGGGCAGCCCCAGCATTTT
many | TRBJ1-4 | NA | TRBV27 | CASRWGANEKLFF | TGTGCCAGCCGCTGGGGAGCTAATGAAAAACTGTTTTTT
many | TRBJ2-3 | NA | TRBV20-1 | CSARQQGWGSTDTQYF | TGCAGTGCTAGGCAACAGGGCTGGGGTAGCACAGATACGCAGTATTTT
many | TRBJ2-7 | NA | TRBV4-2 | CASSQARGGGTYEQYF | TGTGCCAGCAGCCAAGCCAGGGGAGGGGGGACCTACGAGCAGTACTTC
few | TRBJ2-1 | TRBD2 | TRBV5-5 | CASSHGLAPNNEQFF | TGTGCCAGCAGCCATGGACTAGCACCAAACAATGAGCAGTTCTTC
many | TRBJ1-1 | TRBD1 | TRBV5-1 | CASSLSAGGGGTEAFF | TGCGCCAGCAGCTTGTCGGCAGGGGGAGGGGGCACTGAAGCTTTCTTT
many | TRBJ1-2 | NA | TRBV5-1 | CASSLAQGPRGYGYTF | TGCGCCAGCAGCTTGGCCCAGGGACCGAGGGGGTATGGCTACACCTTC
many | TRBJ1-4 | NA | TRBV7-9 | CASTPSSRKKLFF | TGTGCCAGCACCCCCTCCAGCAGGAAAAAACTGTTTTTT
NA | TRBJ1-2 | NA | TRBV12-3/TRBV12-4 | CASSPTRGGGTGGYTF | TGTGCCAGCAGCCCAACTCGCGGGGGCGGAACGGGTGGCTACACCTTC
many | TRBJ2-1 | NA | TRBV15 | CATSRSLTENEQFF | TGTGCCACCAGCAGATCTTTGACAGAAAATGAGCAGTTCTTC
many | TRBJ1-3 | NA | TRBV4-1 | CASSQGGLLVRPSGNTIYF | TGCGCCAGCAGCCAAGGAGGTTTGTTGGTCAGGCCTTCTGGAAACACCATATATTTT
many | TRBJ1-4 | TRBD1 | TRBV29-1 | CSAGGLNEKLFF | TGCAGCGCAGGGGGCCTTAATGAAAAACTGTTTTTT
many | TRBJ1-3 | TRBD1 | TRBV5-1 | CASSAGTESGNTIYF | TGCGCCAGCAGCGCCGGGACAGAATCTGGAAACACCATATATTTT
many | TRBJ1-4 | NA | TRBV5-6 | CASSLALWSAKDEKLFF | TGTGCCAGCAGCTTGGCCCTCTGGTCCGCAAAGGATGAAAAACTGTTTTTT
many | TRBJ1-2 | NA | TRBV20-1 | CSARETRGYGYTF | TGCAGTGCCCGCGAGACCCGGGGGTATGGCTACACCTTC
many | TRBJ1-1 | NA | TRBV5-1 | CASSFPLNTEAFF | TGCGCCAGCAGCTTCCCACTGAACACTGAAGCTTTCTTT
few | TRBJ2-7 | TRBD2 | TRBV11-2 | CASSLAVSGGAASYEQYF | TGTGCCAGCAGCTTAGCAGTTAGCGGGGGGGCCGCGTCCTACGAGCAGTACTTC
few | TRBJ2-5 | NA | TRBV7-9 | CASSFRDTQYQETQYF | TGTGCCAGCAGCTTCCGGGACACCCAGTACCAAGAGACCCAGTACTTC
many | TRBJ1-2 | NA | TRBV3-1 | CASSQGQSSYTF | TGTGCCAGCAGCCAAGGACAGTCCAGCTACACCTTC
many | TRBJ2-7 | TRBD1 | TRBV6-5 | CASSYGTGQYEQYF | TGTGCCAGCAGTTACGGGACAGGGCAGTACGAGCAGTACTTC
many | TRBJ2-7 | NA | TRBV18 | CASSPLGYEQYF | TGTGCCAGCTCACCACTGGGTTACGAGCAGTACTTC